This T cell receptor beta chain derives from a study of shared clonotypes between healthy human individuals (dated by TCRdb to about 2020). Some background on the complete study: The cohort comprised two women and a few men aged 18 to 49 years. For each donor, three plates each were used for CD4 naive and CD4 memory, two plates were used for CD8 naive, and one plate was used for CD8 memory. Blood TCR repertoires of a handful of healthy adults were deeply sequenced to estimate repertoire size and the extent of clonotype sharing between individuals. To increase sequencing depth and limit assay-specific biases, TCR repertoire library preparation and sequencing were carried out by different laboratories using diverse techniques. Per donor, leukapheresis produced somewhere between about 0.9 and 9.5 billion PBMCs.

Remarks on this clone: Its antigen is still unknown. Within one base of it there is no much larger clone, and no base qualities were kept.

Using the deep immunoSEQ assay, TCR CDR3 regions were amplified from genomic DNA by multiplex PCR. For each cell subset, the extracted genomic DNA was distributed evenly across all wells of several immunoSEQ 96-well plates, and each plate served as one replicate. For sorted subsets, 150 to 250 ng genomic DNA, equal to 25,000 to 35,000 T cell genomes, was loaded into each replicate PCR. The purified libraries were quantified using a Qubit 3.0 fluorometer, sized with a Bioanalyzer 2100, and then quantified again using the KAPA Library Quantification kit. Each immunoSEQ 96-well plate was sequenced on its own single-read 150-cycle Illumina NextSeq 550 flow cell. The study's own analysis went as follows. The immunoSEQ output contained only junctional sequences without quality scores, so filtering could not match that applied to full-length reads. To assign V/J genes and CDR3, sequences were annotated against IMGT germline references using PyIR, a Python wrapper for IgBLAST v1.9. Reads with weak V/J assignments (E-value above 1e-6), missing CDR3, stop codons, out-of-frame junctions, or ambiguous translated residues were removed. A V3J clonotype was defined by an identical inferred V gene, J gene, and CDR3 amino acid sequence. Percentage overlap between repertoires was computed as shared unique clonotypes divided by the size of the smaller repertoire. RTK rarefaction, the Chao1 estimator, and Recon v2.1 estimates of unobserved clonotypes were used to assess repertoire richness. For all TCRbeta clonotypes obtained by the gDNA method from a handful of donors, generation probabilities were computed with OLGA. The immuneACCESS repertoire file appears here via TCRdb, limited to in-frame rearrangements. These files lack a portion of the clones; in checked studies, under half of the deficit traces to unresolved V genes, and the cause of the others is not known. Clone size and V and J calls were adopted from that table, with D and trimming inferred from the DNA. This sample has more than 500,000 clones in its table, and approximately 95% of those were observed once. About 0.11% of the sample comes from the top ten.

General findings and caveats noted by the study authors: The small number of donors limited the genetic and exposure-history diversity represented. Sampling was restricted to blood, and TCR repertoires in tissues likely differ from the TCR repertoires found in blood. Naive subsets generally had larger estimated clonotype richness than memory subsets did. When a few donors were compared, the shared fraction of clonotypes was around 5% for naive CD4, less than 4% for naive CD8, roughly 2.5% for memory CD4, and 0.4% for memory CD8. Incomplete sequencing was indicated by rarefaction of sorted-subset datasets, despite the large sequencing depth. Compared with non-shared clonotypes, the clonotypes found in all four sorted-subset donors had higher generation probabilities. Pairwise subsampling led to the expectation that sequencing depth would affect the degree of clonotype sharing among donors.

CD8 naive samples were CD45RO-negative cells positively selected for CCR7, giving a CD45RA+CCR7+ population that excluded TemRA cells. The donors were healthy, HIV-negative adults with no recently reported acute infections or vaccinations. All donors were Caucasian adults living in Nashville, Tennessee, USA. After blood collection by leukapheresis, PBMCs were isolated using Ficoll-Histopaque density gradient centrifugation and then cryopreserved in the vapor phase of liquid nitrogen. Analytical flow cytometry was used to check the purity and quantity of each magnetically sorted T cell population. Genomic DNA was isolated from each sorted fraction and quantified by UV absorbance on a Nanodrop 2000c. This receptor was identified in a woman between 25 and 40 years old in good health. The sample consisted of naive CD8+ T cells sorted from blood. In light of the paper, this sample's cell subset or site label describes: CD45RA+CCR7+.

This receptor has the CDR3 CASSYSDRATEAFF. Read as DNA, the sequence is TGTGCCAGCAGTTACTCCGACAGGGCCACTGAAGCTTTCTTT. Recombination connected TRBV6-6 to TRBJ1-1, and 7 junctional nucleotides match TRBD1. The V end gives up 0 bases and the J end 4 bases, leaving 2 bases in the junction not matched to a gene. The germline V gene (reference sequence) specifies MNHNY as CDR1 and SVGAGI as CDR2. The CDR3 starts with the cysteine, ends with the phenylalanine, and has 14 residues. The retained sequence is limited to the CDR3, 42 bases, with the frame set at the first base.